The clone carrying this TCR beta chain was seen a few times. The antigen is not known. This specimen comes from a study of T-cell memory formation after mild COVID-19. Study-wide findings and caveats: While clones contracting from day 15 to 85 were balanced between CD4 and CD8, later expanders leaned CD4+. Some clones that responded were present in memory (sampled pre-infection), which suggests cross-reactive memory joined.

The CDR3 covers 14 residues. Germline CDR1 reads SGHRS; CDR2 reads YFSETQ. The ends were cut back, 0 bases at V and 2 bases at J, with 8 bases in the middle. One entry per CDR3 protein results from TCRdb running MiXCR on the 5' RACE reads. The table lists about 290,000 distinct CDR3 sequences, around 15% of them singletons. This chain uses TRBV5-1 with TRBJ1-1; D uncertain. The receptor was isolated from a man younger than 30 who had mild COVID-19 (a few samples of this study predate the infection). Cell type and time point are not known. Sequencing input: PBMCs or a T cell subset sorted from them (not recorded which). The CDR3 loop is CASSLAMENTEAFF. CDR3 bases: TGCGCCAGCAGCTTGGCCATGGAAAACACTGAAGCTTTCTTT.